This T cell receptor beta chain was identified in a study of blood T cell repertoires in COVID-19. This study enrolled people aged about 18 to 100 from about 26 US geographic areas. Categorization into cohorts depended on clinical history that participants reported. Some clones are missing from TCRdb's copy, which holds only in-frame ones; the method was immunoSEQ multiplex PCR. The table shows 350,000 to 450,000 clones, with approximately 91% occurring only once. With 0 bases clipped from V and 8 bases from J, the junction kept 5 bases outside the gene matches. Germline V gene sequence: CDR1 SGDLS, CDR2 YYNGEE. The CDR3 is 15 residues long.

The source of this sequence is a woman aged 40 to 55 who had been exposed to COVID-19. Sequenced: PBMCs or T cells enriched from blood (not recorded which). The chain recombines TRBV9 with TRBJ2-1, with TRBD2 identical over 10 bases. DNA for the CDR3: TGTGCCAGCAGCGTAGCGGCTAGCGGGAGCGATGAGCAGTTCTTC. This encodes CASSVAASGSDEQFF.